A selection of T cell receptor beta chains follows, all from one sample in a study of identical twins. Each CDR3 protein gets one entry after TCRdb re-called the 5' RACE reads with MiXCR. Among some 730,000 distinct CDR3 sequences listed, about 20% were seen once. The sample was also linked to a second study, of T cells expressing NK-cell markers.

Input material: PBMCs. The source of these receptors is a woman younger than 30 in good health. Both conserved end residues are part of each CDR3. Each record gives: D gene, J gene, V gene, clone size, CDR3 DNA, CDR3 protein. The D gene is left open where the match is weak. Size values are once, few and many counts, or a class for expanded clones, and some rows have none.

D: -; J: TRBJ2-3; V: TRBV3-1; size: few; DNA: TGTGCCAGCAGCACTGGAGTTACTAGCACAGATACGCAGTATTTT; CDR3: CASSTGVTSTDTQYF
D: -; J: TRBJ1-5; V: TRBV12-3/TRBV12-4; size: few; DNA: TGTGCCAGCAGCATCGGGTGGGAGCAGCCCCAGCATTTT; CDR3: CASSIGWEQPQHF
D: TRBD2; J: TRBJ2-7; V: TRBV12-5; size: -; DNA: TGTGCTAGTGGACTAGCGGGAAACTTGTACGAGCAGTACTTC; CDR3: CASGLAGNLYEQYF
D: -; J: TRBJ1-2; V: TRBV20-1; size: -; DNA: TGCAGTGCTAGTGGCGAAATAAACTATGGCTACACCTTC; CDR3: CSASGEINYGYTF
D: -; J: TRBJ2-5; V: TRBV5-1; size: -; DNA: TGCGCCAGCAGCTTGGAGCCCAGCGTAGAGACCCAGTACTTC; CDR3: CASSLEPSVETQYF
D: -; J: TRBJ1-4; V: TRBV20-1; size: -; DNA: TGCAGTGCTAGTTTGGGTCTTAATGAAAAACTGTTTTTT; CDR3: CSASLGLNEKLFF
D: TRBD1; J: TRBJ2-2; V: TRBV5-1; size: few; DNA: TGCGCCAGCAGCTTGAGGACAGGCGGGGAGCTGTTTTTT; CDR3: CASSLRTGGELFF
D: TRBD2; J: TRBJ2-1; V: TRBV27; size: -; DNA: TGTGCCAGCAGTCTCGGACTAGCGGGAGACAATGGGCAGTTCTTC; CDR3: CASSLGLAGDNGQFF
D: -; J: TRBJ2-3; V: TRBV10-3; size: few; DNA: TGTGCCATCAGTGAGAGGCTCGGGGGAACCACAGATACGCAGTATTTT; CDR3: CAISERLGGTTDTQYF
D: -; J: TRBJ2-7; V: TRBV10-3; size: few; DNA: TGTGCCATCAGTGGTACGGACTGGGCTGCGGAGCAGTACTTC; CDR3: CAISGTDWAAEQYF
D: -; J: TRBJ2-5; V: TRBV12-3/TRBV12-4; size: few; DNA: TGTGCCAGCAGTCTAATCTCGGACCTTCAAGAGACCCAGTACTTC; CDR3: CASSLISDLQETQYF
D: TRBD2; J: TRBJ2-1; V: TRBV5-1; size: -; DNA: TGCGCCAGCAAGACTAGCGGCCCCTACAATGAGCAGTTCTTC; CDR3: CASKTSGPYNEQFF
D: -; J: TRBJ1-2; V: TRBV20-1; size: few; DNA: TGCAGTGCTAGAGATCAGAACAGTCATGGCTACACCTTC; CDR3: CSARDQNSHGYTF
D: -; J: TRBJ2-2; V: TRBV12-3/TRBV12-4; size: few; DNA: TGTGCCAGCAGCGCATTACGCGGGGAGCTGTTTTTT; CDR3: CASSALRGELFF
D: -; J: TRBJ2-7; V: TRBV6-1; size: few; DNA: TGTGCCAGCAGTGCCCTCAGCGACTCCTACGAGCAGTACTTC; CDR3: CASSALSDSYEQYF
D: -; J: TRBJ2-7; V: TRBV7-2; size: few; DNA: TGTGCCAGCAGCTTCCGTGTAACCTACGAGCAGTACTTC; CDR3: CASSFRVTYEQYF
D: -; J: TRBJ2-2; V: TRBV6-1; size: few; DNA: TGTGCCAGCACCTTATTGGACCCCAGTGCCGGGGAGCTGTTTTTT; CDR3: CASTLLDPSAGELFF
D: TRBD1; J: TRBJ2-2; V: TRBV12-3/TRBV12-4; size: many; DNA: TGTGCCAGCAGCCGACAGGGTTGGGGCCGGGAGCTGTTTTTT; CDR3: CASSRQGWGRELFF
D: -; J: TRBJ1-2; V: TRBV12-3/TRBV12-4; size: many; DNA: TGTGCCAGCAGTTTGGGGCAGGGGCCGGATGGCTACACCTTC; CDR3: CASSLGQGPDGYTF
D: -; J: TRBJ1-1; V: TRBV19; size: -; DNA: TGTGCCAGTAGTATTCAACTAATCCGGGACACCAAAGCTTTCTTT; CDR3: CASSIQLIRDTKAFF
D: -; J: TRBJ2-1; V: TRBV15; size: few; DNA: TGTGCCACCAGCAGAGAGGGGACTGCCCCCTACAATGAGCAGTTCTTC; CDR3: CATSREGTAPYNEQFF
D: -; J: TRBJ2-7; V: TRBV12-3/TRBV12-4; size: few; DNA: TGTGCCAGCAGCCCTCTCGTAGCAGTGATCTACGAGCAGTACTTC; CDR3: CASSPLVAVIYEQYF
D: -; J: TRBJ2-2; V: TRBV5-5; size: -; DNA: TGTGCCTGCAGAAGTCTCGCGAACACCGGGGAGCTGTTTTTT; CDR3: CACRSLANTGELFF
D: -; J: TRBJ2-3; V: TRBV12-3/TRBV12-4; size: few; DNA: TGTGCCAGCCAACTTAAAGGGGGGGCAGATACGCAGTATTTT; CDR3: CASQLKGGADTQYF
D: -; J: TRBJ1-2; V: TRBV2; size: -; DNA: TGTGCCAGCAGAAGGACAGCACTGAACTATGGCTACACCTTC; CDR3: CASRRTALNYGYTF
D: TRBD1; J: TRBJ2-7; V: TRBV7-6; size: -; DNA: TGTGCCAGCAGCTCTCGGACAGGGGACGTTTACGAGCAGTACTTC; CDR3: CASSSRTGDVYEQYF
D: -; J: TRBJ2-3; V: TRBV11-2; size: -; DNA: TGTGCCAGCAGCCCCTTCGGTCGTACAGGGACTAGCACAGATACGCAGTATTTT; CDR3: CASSPFGRTGTSTDTQYF
D: TRBD2; J: TRBJ2-3; V: TRBV5-1; size: few; DNA: TGCGCCAGCAGCCCGATAGCGGGACCCACAGATACGCAGTATTTT; CDR3: CASSPIAGPTDTQYF
D: -; J: TRBJ2-1; V: TRBV29-1; size: -; DNA: TGCAGCGTTGGGCCATTAACGAATGAGCAGTTCTTC; CDR3: CSVGPLTNEQFF
D: -; J: TRBJ2-3; V: TRBV12-3/TRBV12-4; size: -; DNA: TGTGCCAGCAGTTTTTTCAGGCTTGGGCAGTATTTT; CDR3: CASSFFRLGQYF
D: TRBD2; J: TRBJ2-3; V: TRBV6-1; size: few; DNA: TGTGCCAGCAGCCGCCTGGGACTAGCGGGCTATTTT; CDR3: CASSRLGLAGYF
D: -; J: TRBJ2-5; V: TRBV5-5; size: few; DNA: TGTGCCAGCAGCCGGGAGAATCAAGAGACCCAGTACTTC; CDR3: CASSRENQETQYF
D: -; J: TRBJ2-7; V: TRBV7-9; size: few; DNA: TGTGCCAGCAGCATACTCCCAGGGAGCTCCTACGAGCAGTACTTC; CDR3: CASSILPGSSYEQYF
D: -; J: TRBJ2-2; V: TRBV12-3/TRBV12-4; size: few; DNA: TGTGCCTCCCGAAGCCGAGGGGTGTTGAACACCGGGGAGCTGTTTTTT; CDR3: CASRSRGVLNTGELFF
D: -; J: TRBJ2-3; V: TRBV6-1; size: -; DNA: TGTGCCAGCAGTCCCGGGGCGGGACGGGCAGATACGCAGTATTTT; CDR3: CASSPGAGRADTQYF
D: -; J: TRBJ2-7; V: TRBV10-2; size: -; DNA: TGCGCCAGCAGTTTCGACAACTACGAGCAGTACTTC; CDR3: CASSFDNYEQYF
D: TRBD2; J: TRBJ2-2; V: TRBV5-5; size: -; DNA: TGTGCCAGCAGCTTGGAGGGAGGGCAGGCCGGGGAGCTGTTTTTT; CDR3: CASSLEGGQAGELFF
D: -; J: TRBJ2-7; V: TRBV2; size: -; DNA: TGTGCCAGCAGTGAACGTTGGACAGCCTCCTACGAGCAGTACTTC; CDR3: CASSERWTASYEQYF
D: -; J: TRBJ2-5; V: TRBV24-1; size: few; DNA: TGTGCCACCAGTGACCGCGGACGAAAGACCCAGTACTTC; CDR3: CATSDRGRKTQYF
D: -; J: TRBJ2-3; V: TRBV20-1; size: few; DNA: TGCAGTGCTAGTGGCAGGCCCCGCACAGATACGCAGTATTTT; CDR3: CSASGRPRTDTQYF
D: -; J: TRBJ2-6; V: TRBV29-1; size: few; DNA: TGCAGCGTTATGAGCTCTGGGGCCAACGTCCTGACTTTC; CDR3: CSVMSSGANVLTF
D: TRBD1; J: TRBJ2-1; V: TRBV12-3/TRBV12-4; size: many; DNA: TGTGCCAGCAGGCACAGGGGACCCACGGGCAATGAGCAGTTCTTC; CDR3: CASRHRGPTGNEQFF
D: -; J: TRBJ2-4; V: TRBV7-2; size: few; DNA: TGTGCCAGCAGCTTAGATTGGGGGGGCAGAAACATTCAGTACTTC; CDR3: CASSLDWGGRNIQYF
D: -; J: TRBJ2-7; V: TRBV20-1; size: -; DNA: TGCAGTGCCCAAACCACGGGAGCCTACGAGCAGTACTTC; CDR3: CSAQTTGAYEQYF
D: -; J: TRBJ2-7; V: TRBV20-1; size: -; DNA: TGCAGTGCGGGCGAATTCTCCTACGAGCAGTACTTC; CDR3: CSAGEFSYEQYF